One T cell receptor (beta chain) is described in this entry. This clone has more than one count but fewer than ten. There is no known antigen for this receptor. Per-base quality was not reported, and no clone a single base away is much larger than it. These data come from a study of blood T cell repertoires in COVID-19 (TCRdb year 2020). About the study as a whole: Samples covering the acute and convalescent phases of COVID-19 were provided by collaborators in the United States, Italy and Spain. The material from the prospective study consisted of cDNA or gDNA derived from T cells, B-cell-depleted T cells, or PBMCs. Nearly every sample came with metadata listing a de-identified subject ID, COVID-19 status, age in years and sex. Deeply sampled blood TCRbeta repertoires from subjects exposed to, actively infected with, or recovered from COVID-19 were included in the dataset. The samples were drawn from two sources: the first 160 participants of the ongoing ImmuneRACE study, and 1,000 to 1,500 subjects contributed by 6 global collaborators. Where HLA class I and class II types were available, the types were taken from metadata supplied by the sample provider, not from assay-based typing. The repertoires were released in a freely available public database intended as a resource for research on the immune response to SARS-CoV-2.

Results the study describes overall, beyond this receptor: The amount of clinical and demographic metadata varied by source and participant and was provided uncurated.

TCRbeta CDR3 regions were amplified from genomic DNA by means of the immunoSEQ Assay, a bias-controlled multiplex PCR. The published analysis was carried out like this. The number of nucleated cells in each sample was estimated by amplification of reference gene primers within the assay. To quantify the absolute abundance of each unique TCRbeta CDR3 rearrangement, sequence reads were collapsed and filtered. For each sample, productive Simpson clonality was calculated as the square root of Simpson's diversity index across productive rearrangements. This immuneACCESS table, as held by TCRdb, lists in-frame sequences with V and J called but not all clones. Of the missing ones, under half trace to an unresolved V gene in checked studies; the others have no known cause. The D gene and trimming were derived from the DNA, and the V and J assignments and clone size from that table. Across this sample there are 93,000 or so clones, with approximately 89% seen only once. The top ten constitute about 15% of the sample.

Reading from cysteine to phenylalanine, the CDR3 counts 13 amino acids. Only the CDR3 part of the read is kept: 39 bases, read in frame from the first base. Deletion took 8 bases off V and 7 bases off J, with a span of 15 bases between the germline ends. Per the germline V gene, MNHEY is the CDR1 and SVGAGI is the CDR2. Each collaborating institution followed its own protocols to collect whole blood in K2EDTA tubes. For TCRbeta analysis, collaborators shipped samples in one of three forms: frozen whole blood, isolated PBMCs, or DNA extracted from either of those sample types. This clonotype was obtained from an elderly woman in a cohort sampled during active COVID-19. The chain employs TRBV6-5 and TRBJ1-5; the D gene is perhaps TRBD1, from 5 matching bases. The source material was peripheral blood. Here is the DNA: TGTGCCAGCGCCGCAGGGCATAACCAGCCCCAGCATTTT. The resulting protein is CASAAGHNQPQHF.